The entry that follows covers one T cell receptor beta chain sequence. Its antigen is still unknown. The CDR3 runs 15 residues. V dropped 3 bases and J dropped 1 base, with 9 bases sitting between them. CDR1 and CDR2 from the germline V gene are MNHEY and SMNVEV (reference sequence). The record originates from a study of PD-1 blockade in mismatch repair-deficient tumors. Study-wide background: All were previously treated, progressing patients with over 9 mismatch repair-deficient cancer types.

Study-level results: Tumor-resident clones, often undetectable pretreatment in blood, expanded then contracted after pembrolizumab.

Time point: approximately 10-day in vitro stimulation with candidate neoantigen peptide 4. The TCR-sequenced patients were a few responders to pembrolizumab. A roughly ten-day in vitro culture was run per each of fewer than ten reactive peptides. TCRdb keeps only in-frame clones here, not all; method: immunoSEQ multiplex PCR. The table shows more than 11,000 clones, with 80% to 85% occurring only once. The chain employs TRBV27 and TRBJ2-2, with D unclear. The source material was cells cultured in vitro, sampled from a patient treated with pembrolizumab. This sequence originates from an adult with mismatch repair-deficient cancer. The CDR3 nucleotides are TGTGCCAGCAGTTTCTCACTTTTGAACACCGGGGAGCTGTTTTTT. Amino acids: CASSFSLLNTGELFF.